These 22 T cell receptor beta chains were sequenced from one sample in a study of tumor-infiltrating lymphocytes in primary liver carcinoma. Taking about 19-31 mg of unsorted bulk tissue, the authors co-extracted RNA and DNA. cDNA specific to TCR beta was made from 500 ng of total RNA, with a constant-region primer employed for priming. Sequencing libraries for TCR beta derived from three nested multiplex PCR rounds that used slightly modified ARM-PCR. TRBV1-TRBV30 forward and Cbeta reverse primers drove the first two roughly 10-cycle rounds. TCRdb reprocessed the multiplex PCR reads via MiXCR and lists one record per CDR3 protein. Of some 180,000 distinct CDR3 sequences in the sample, approximately 80% were seen once. Sequencing was done on a sample of tumor tissue from primary liver carcinoma. The receptors were gathered from a man aged 35 to 55 with primary liver carcinoma and hepatitis B virus infection.

About this clonotype itself: Without the conserved terminal phenylalanine or tryptophan, this CDR3 likely stems from a read error. V usage is TRBV6-2 or TRBV6-3 and J usage is TRBJ2-1; 9 bases align to TRBD2. The CDR3 runs 13 residues. V dropped 6 bases and J dropped 9; count of bases not matched to a gene: 6. The germline gives CDR1 MNHEY, CDR2 SVGEGT. The CDR3 bases are TGTGCCAGCAGGACTAGCGGAAGATCTGAGCAGTTCTTA. This encodes CASRTSGRSEQFL.

This rearrangement joins TRBV20-1 to TRBJ2-5, with D tentatively TRBD1 or TRBD2 (5 bases each). The CDR3 totals 13 residues. The V gene's germline CDR1 is DFQATT and CDR2 SNEGSKA (reference sequence). The V gene lost 7 bases and the J gene lost 2 bases, with 14 bases spanning the gap. The chain's CDR3 is CSVRGPNQETQYF. As DNA, the CDR3 is TGCAGTGTTAGGGGACCGAATCAAGAGACCCAGTACTTC.

As for this clonotype: A much larger clone differs from this one at a single base, so this may be a read error. Lacking the conserved final phenylalanine or tryptophan, this CDR3 likely reflects a read error. This chain uses TRBV30 with TRBJ2-7; D gene unclear. Germline CDR1 is GTSNPN and CDR2 is SVGIG (reference sequence). The V and J ends lost 2 bases and 2 bases respectively, with 10 bases between them. This CDR3 is 13 amino acids long. The CDR3 nucleotides are TGTGCCTGGAGTAGGAGCCAACCCTACGAGCAGTACTTA. Encoded protein: CAWSRSQPYEQYL.

The chain employs TRBV6-1 and TRBJ2-1; 9 positions match TRBD2. With V trimmed by 6 bases and J by 8 bases, 11 bases remained unmatched. The CDR3 runs 15 residues. Germline V gene lookup returns CDR1 MNHNS and CDR2 SASEGT. The CDR3 loop is CASRGGLARLYEQFF. The CDR3 DNA follows: TGTGCCAGCAGAGGAGGACTAGCGAGGCTTTATGAGCAGTTCTTC.

This clonotype was counted between two and nine times. One end of the junction is discordant with germline, which a read error may explain. The chain joins TRBV7-9 to TRBJ1-5, with 8 nucleotides matching TRBD1. The CDR3 is 14 residues long. The germline CDR1 and CDR2 sequences are SEHNR and FQNEAQ (reference sequence). CDR3 sequence (DNA): TGTACCAGCAGCCCTCCAGGGGGCTCTCAGCCCCAGCATTTT. As protein: CTSSPPGGSQPQHF.

This clonotype was found many times. The chain links TRBV7-9 to TRBJ2-7; 7 bases fit TRBD2. J was trimmed by 0 bases and V by 3 bases; bases with no gene match: 5. The CDR3 covers 15 residues. Germline lookup yields CDR1 SEHNR and CDR2 FQNEAQ (reference sequence). The CDR3 DNA sequence: TGTGCCAGCAGCTTCGCGGGCGGGAGCTCCTACGAGCAGTACTTC. This encodes CASSFAGGSSYEQYF.

Turning to this clonotype: The junction differs from germline at one of its ends, possibly a read error. This chain connects TRBV20-1 to TRBJ2-3; no definite D call. The germline CDR1 and CDR2 sequences are DFQATT and SNEGSKA (reference sequence). CDR3 size: 14 residues. The chain's CDR3 is CSAPDLSSTDTQYF. In DNA form, the CDR3 reads TGCAGTGCTCCAGACTTGTCAAGCACGGATACGCAGTATTTT.

The table lists this clonotype with a count of one. The chain is built from TRBV5-4 and TRBJ1-1; 7 bases fit TRBD1. This CDR3 is built from 16 residues. The V segment lost 5 bases and the J segment 13 bases; nucleotides outside the gene matches: 23. Germline V gene data show CDR1 as SGHNT and CDR2 as YYREEE (reference sequence). Written as DNA, the CDR3 is TGTGCCAGCAGTCAAATTGGGACAGTGATGAACACTAAAGTTTTCTTT. Amino acids: CASSQIGTVMNTKVFF.

For this clonotype: One end of the junction fails to match germline, which may point to a read error. For the CDR3, the DNA is TGCGCCAGCAGCCAGGAGAGGATTAGCGGGAGTGTTTACGAGCAGTACTTT. The encoded protein is CASSQERISGSVYEQYF. The chain links TRBV4-1 to TRBJ2-7; the match to TRBD2 covers 9 bases. This CDR3 has 17 residues. Germline V gene lookup returns CDR1 MGHRA and CDR2 YSYEKL.

Comment on this clonotype: The junction and the germline gene differ at one end; a read error may be behind it. The rearrangement uses TRBV4-2 and TRBJ1-6; no reliable D call. This CDR3 is 16 amino acids long. The germline V gene encodes CDR1 LGHNA and CDR2 YNFKEQ. CDR3 loop: CASSQEWSGGYSPLHF. In nucleotides, the CDR3 is TGTGCTAGCAGCCAAGAGTGGTCAGGAGGATATTCACCCCTCCACTTT.

On this clonotype: The conserved final phenylalanine or tryptophan is absent from the CDR3, which likely points to a read error. This sequence joins TRBV4-1 and TRBJ1-2; tentative D call: TRBD1 (6 bases). V dropped 4 bases and J dropped 4 bases, with 13 bases sitting between them. Germline V gives CDR1 MGHRA, CDR2 YSYEKL. This CDR3 comprises 14 residues. The CDR3: CASSRTVGGYGYTL. The CDR3 nucleotides are TGCGCCAGCAGCCGGACAGTGGGTGGCTATGGCTACACCTTA.

Of note for this clonotype: One end of the junction fails to match germline, which may point to a read error. The V gene is TRBV29-1, the J gene TRBJ1-2, with D uncertain. From germline, CDR1 is SQVTM and CDR2 ANQGSEA. The CDR3 is 13 residues long. CDR3 region: CSVADWVGYGYTF. CDR3 in DNA: TGCAGCGTTGCGGACTGGGTGGGATATGGCTATACCTTC. The full variable domain, completed using reference TRBV29-1 and TRBJ1-2, is SAVISQKPSRDICQRGTSLTIQCQVDSQVTMMFWYRQQPGQSLTLIATANQGSEATYESGFVIDKFPISRPNLTFSTLTVSNMSPEDSSIYLCSVADWVGYGYTFGSGTRLTVV.

This clonotype occurred a few times. One end of the junction is discordant with germline, which a read error may explain. The rearrangement joins TRBV29-1 to TRBJ2-7; TRBD2 matches at 15 bases. Germline CDR1 and CDR2: SQVTM and ANQGSEA. The CDR3 is 14 amino acids. The CDR3 DNA reads as TGCAGCGTCGGGACTAGCGGGAGGTATGGGGAGCAGTATTTC. The encoded protein is CSVGTSGRYGEQYF.

As to this clonotype: At one end, the junction sequence differs from germline, possibly due to a read error. The chain recombines TRBV11-3 with TRBJ2-1; D is unclear. Germline V gene data show CDR1 as SGHNT and CDR2 as YENEEA. The CDR3 has 12 amino acids. The CDR3 sequence is CAASLNANEQFF. The CDR3 DNA follows: TGTGCCGCCAGCTTAAATGCCAATGAGCAATTCTTC.

As for this clonotype: The junction does not match germline at one end; this may be a read error. The chain is built from TRBV6-5 and TRBJ1-1; D remains ambiguous. Germline V gives CDR1 MNHEY, CDR2 SVGAGI. CDR3 length: 14 amino acids. The CDR3 DNA follows: TGTGCCAGCAGGCCGCGGGGTAGGGCCACTGAAGCTATCTTT. Its translation is CASRPRGRATEAIF.

A note on this clonotype: The junction and the germline gene differ at one end; a read error may be behind it. J is TRBJ2-1 and V is TRBV11-2; D call uncertain. The germline V gene encodes CDR1 SGHAT and CDR2 FQNNGV. The CDR3 contains 16 residues. As DNA, the CDR3 is TGTGCCATCAGCCCGCATCGGCGGAGCTCCTACAATGAGCATTTCTTC. Translation gives CAISPHRRSSYNEHFF.

Concerning this clonotype itself: Compared with germline, one end of the junction differs, possibly owing to a read error. V and J are TRBV6-5 and TRBJ1-2; the match to TRBD1 covers 7 bases. Germline CDR1 and CDR2: MNHEY and SVGAGI. The CDR3 contains 15 residues. The CDR3 sequence: CASRRPSTGSYAYTF. As DNA, the CDR3 is TGTGCCAGCAGACGACCCTCGACAGGGAGCTATGCCTACACCTTC.

As concerns this clonotype: One end of the junction fails to match germline, which may point to a read error. The rearrangement links TRBV4-3 to TRBJ2-5; D remains unclear. Germline assignment: CDR1 LGHNA and CDR2 YSLEER. This CDR3 is 13 amino acids long. This CDR3 is CTSSQDLGETQYF. CDR3 bases: TGCACCAGCAGTCAAGATTTGGGGGAGACCCAGTACTTC.

Note on this clonotype: One junction end does not reproduce the germline sequence, and a read error may be involved. The J gene is TRBJ2-7, the V gene TRBV5-6, with 7 bases matching TRBD1. The CDR3 has 15 amino acids. Germline V gives CDR1 SGHDT, CDR2 YYEEEE. The CDR3, as DNA: TGTACCAGCAGCTTCTGGCAGGGGGTCACCTACAAGCAGTACTTC. It yields the protein CTSSFWQGVTYKQYF.

The rearrangement joins TRBV29-1 to TRBJ2-7, with D possibly being TRBD1 or TRBD2 (5 bases each). Trimming cost V 8 bases and J 1 base, with 15 bases left between them. The CDR3 runs 13 residues. The germline V gene encodes CDR1 SQVTM and CDR2 ANQGSEA. The CDR3 bases are TGCAGCCCCGGGGCATTGACATCCTACGAGCAGTACTTC. Amino acids: CSPGALTSYEQYF.

Regarding this clonotype: This may stem from a read error, because a much larger clone lies one nucleotide away. V is TRBV7-9 and J is TRBJ1-4; D call uncertain. Per the germline V gene, CDR1 is SEHNR and CDR2 is FQNEAQ (reference sequence). The CDR3 sequence is 14 residues long. CDR3 sequence (DNA): TGTGCCAGCAGCCAAGTAGAGACTAATAAAAAACTGTTTTTT. Protein sequence: CASSQVETNKKLFF.

This clonotype came up once. An end of the junction differs from the germline gene, which may be a read error. The chain has TRBV29-1 and TRBJ2-3; 8 positions agree with TRBD2. This CDR3 has 14 residues. The germline gives CDR1 SQVTM, CDR2 ANQGSEA. CDR3: CSIESGAGGVTQYF. In nucleotides, the CDR3 is TGCAGCATTGAATCAGGGGCGGGGGGAGTTACGCAGTATTTT.